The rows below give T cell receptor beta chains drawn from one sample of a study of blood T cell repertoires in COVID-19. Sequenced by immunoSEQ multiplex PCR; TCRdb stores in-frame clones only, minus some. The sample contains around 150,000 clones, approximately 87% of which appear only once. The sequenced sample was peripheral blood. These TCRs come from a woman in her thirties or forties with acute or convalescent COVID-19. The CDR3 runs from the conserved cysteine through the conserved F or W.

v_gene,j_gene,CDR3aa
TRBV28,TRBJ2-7,CASNPGGYEQYF
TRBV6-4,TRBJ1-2,CASSDSTGPMTF
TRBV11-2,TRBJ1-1,CASSLEQGNTEAFF
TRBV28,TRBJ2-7,CASTSTGTNHYEQYF
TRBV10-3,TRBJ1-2,CAISAGGDGYTF
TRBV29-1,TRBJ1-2,CSVEGTGGGYGYTF
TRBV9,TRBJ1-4,CASSFYVSLF
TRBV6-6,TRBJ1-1,CASRDLGGTEAFF
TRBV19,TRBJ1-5,CASSTRVNNQPQHF
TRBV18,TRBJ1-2,CASSPWRDSLNYGYTF
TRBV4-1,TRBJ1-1,CASSQDWAVEAFF
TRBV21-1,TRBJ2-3,CASSTRTGYGWPDTQYF
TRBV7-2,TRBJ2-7,CASSLVGGVGPYEQYF
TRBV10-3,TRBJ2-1,CATRTSGGTNEQFF
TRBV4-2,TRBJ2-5,CASSPSRGSDRETQYF
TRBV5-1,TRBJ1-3,CASSLDRADSGNTIYF
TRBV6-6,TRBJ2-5,CASSYSDPTDDQYF
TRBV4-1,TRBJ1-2,CASSPRQARQLNYGYTF
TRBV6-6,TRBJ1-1,CASSSTGGTEAFF
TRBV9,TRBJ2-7,CASSVEGSGPYEQYF
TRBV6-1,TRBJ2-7,CASSDGSGRVAVKTYEQYF
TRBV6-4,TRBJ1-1,CASRDSRNTEAFF
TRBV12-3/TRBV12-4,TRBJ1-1,CASLKSMNTEAFF
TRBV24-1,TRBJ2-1,CATSDSTSGFSYNEQFF
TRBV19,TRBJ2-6,CASSNHRGIGANVLTF
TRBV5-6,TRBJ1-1,CASSFGSNTEAFF
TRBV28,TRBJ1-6,CASSRTGEASPLHF
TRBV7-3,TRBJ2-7,CASSLNPGLARGEQYF
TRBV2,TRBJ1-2,CASSGDREGRDYTF
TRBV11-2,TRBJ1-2,CASSSPGTEYGYTF
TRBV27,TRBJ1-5,CASSSSGTGQQPQHF
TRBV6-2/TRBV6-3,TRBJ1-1,CASSYGRTEAFF
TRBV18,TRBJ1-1,CASSLGQFPSNTEAFF
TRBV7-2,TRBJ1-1,CASSLAEFTEAFF
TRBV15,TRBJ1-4,CATSSFRGLWEKLFF
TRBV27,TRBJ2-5,CASSIRLAGGQETQYF
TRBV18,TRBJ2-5,CAVGGRDPQETQYF
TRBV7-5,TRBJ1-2,CANCGYTF
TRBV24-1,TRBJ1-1,CATSEGQFTEAFF
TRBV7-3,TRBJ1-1,CASSPRTGNTEAFF
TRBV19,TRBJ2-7,CASSASGQAGEQYF
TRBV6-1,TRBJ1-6,CASSEAVGGGNSPLHF
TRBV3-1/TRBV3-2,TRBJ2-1,CASSQEAQGGAGSYNEQFF
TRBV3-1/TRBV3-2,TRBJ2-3,CASSHPLAGELYTQYF
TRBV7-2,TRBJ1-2,CASSPRQLSNYGYTF
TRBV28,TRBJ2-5,CAHRDGETQYF
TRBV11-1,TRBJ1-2,CASSVDSANYGYTF
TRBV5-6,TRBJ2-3,CASSLGGFTDTQYF
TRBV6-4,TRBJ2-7,CASRHPSRTGVAPNYYEQYF
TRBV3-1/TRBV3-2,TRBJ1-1,CASSQASGAGSDTEAFF
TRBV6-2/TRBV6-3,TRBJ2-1,CASSPAGDLYNEQFF
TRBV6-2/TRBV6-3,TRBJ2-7,CASSSLAGDGHEQYF
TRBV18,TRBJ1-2,CASSVDRDRRYGYTF
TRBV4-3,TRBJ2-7,CASSPTRLAGLVEQYF
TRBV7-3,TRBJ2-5,CASSLTASGGAWETQYF
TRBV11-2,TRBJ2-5,CASSLDQLRQETQYF
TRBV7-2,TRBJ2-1,CASSLGTLVGWEQFF